The clone carrying this T cell receptor (beta chain) was found a few times. This sample is drawn from a study of identical twins. One entry per CDR3 protein results from TCRdb running MiXCR on the 5' RACE reads. The sample lists under 800,000 distinct CDR3 sequences, 20% to 25% occurring once. The V gene end was trimmed by 5 bases and the J gene end by 1 base; junction bases not matched to a gene: 12. Germline V gives CDR1 SGHVS, CDR2 FNYEAQ. The CDR3 length is 17 residues. The sample also formed part of further work on T cells expressing NK-cell markers.

This clonotype was obtained from a woman aged 18-35 years in good health. The genes are TRBV7-6 and TRBJ2-5; TRBD1 matches at 8 bases. Sequenced sample: PBMCs. CDR3 sequence reads: CASSPHPGQGLQETQYF. In DNA, the CDR3 is TGTGCCAGCAGCCCCCATCCAGGACAGGGTCTCCAAGAGACCCAGTACTTC.